Presented here are 29 T cell receptor beta chains from one specimen sequenced in a study of T cells in Graves' hyperthyroidism and ophthalmopathy. RNA transcripts served as the template for amplifying TCR beta CDR3 regions. First-round RT-PCR with HTBI primers amplified the TCR CDR3 region. A single record per CDR3 protein comes from TCRdb applying MiXCR to the multiplex PCR reads. The sample has over 400,000 distinct CDR3 sequences; less than 25% are singletons. The sample comprised blood. The source of these receptors is a woman aged 70-85 years with Graves' ophthalmopathy.

In its sample, this clonotype was seen many times. The CDR3 region has the DNA TGTGCCAGCAGTTTAGCGACGAATGAGCAGTTCTTC. As protein: CASSLATNEQFF. This chain connects TRBV12-3 or TRBV12-4 to TRBJ2-1; no clear D. This CDR3 has 12 residues. The V and J ends lost 0 bases and 7 bases respectively, with 4 bases between them.

V gene TRBV5-1 combines with J gene TRBJ1-2; 7 bases line up with TRBD1. The CDR3 is 17 residues long. Germline V CDR1 and CDR2: SGHRS, YFSETQ. V gave up 6 bases and J gave up 0 bases; unmatched junction bases: 14. The CDR3 DNA is TGCGCCAGCACCCCTGGCAGGGGGGTTACAGCTAACTATGGCTACACCTTC. The encoded protein is CASTPGRGVTANYGYTF.

The rearrangement links TRBV6-1 to TRBJ2-3; 11 nucleotides align to TRBD2. This CDR3 has 17 amino acids. V was pared by 5 bases and J by 4 bases, with 11 bases of the junction left unmatched. The germline CDR1 and CDR2 sequences are MNHNS and SASEGT. CDR3 region: CASSQSSSGRSPDTQYF. In DNA form, the CDR3 reads TGTGCCAGCAGTCAATCCTCTAGCGGGAGGAGTCCAGATACGCAGTATTTT.

Regarding this clonotype: A much bigger clone sits one base away, suggesting this may be a read error. V gene TRBV12-3 or TRBV12-4 combines with J gene TRBJ2-7; TRBD2 agrees at 12 bases. The CDR3 length is 16 residues. The CDR3 region has the DNA TGTGCCAGCAGTTTGTGGACTAGCGGGGCCTCCTGCGAGCAGTACTTC. Its translation is CASSLWTSGASCEQYF.

V and J are TRBV20-1 and TRBJ2-1, with 7 bases lining up with TRBD2. CDR3 size: 15 residues. V shed 2 bases, J shed 7 bases, and the junction held 11 bases outside the gene matches. CDR1 is DFQATT and CDR2 is SNEGSKA in the germline V gene (reference sequence). In DNA, the CDR3 is TGCAGTGCTAGACGTCTTGACGGGAGGATTAATGAGCAGTTCTTC. Translation gives CSARRLDGRINEQFF.

This clonotype was counted between two and nine times. The chain uses TRBV6-5 and TRBJ2-5, with a tentative D call TRBD2 (6 bases). The CDR3 sequence is 14 residues long. Per germline, CDR1 MNHEY and CDR2 SVGAGI. The V end was cut by 0 bases, the J end by 7 bases, with 12 bases between. The CDR3 coding sequence is TGTGCCAGCAGTTACTCTGAACAGGAGGGGACCCAGTACTTC. This gives the protein CASSYSEQEGTQYF.

At least ten counts were recorded for this clonotype. The rearrangement joins TRBV7-3 to TRBJ2-3; the D is unclear. CDR1 SGHTA and CDR2 FQGTGA come from the germline V gene. The CDR3 length is 15 residues. Trimming pared 2 bases from V and 1 base from J, leaving 10 bases between. The CDR3 here is CASSLFVRGTDTQYF. The CDR3 nucleotides are TGTGCCAGCAGCTTATTTGTTAGGGGCACAGATACGCAGTATTTT.

This clonotype was seen repeatedly, ten times or more. The genes are TRBV7-9 and TRBJ2-1; 14 positions match TRBD2. The V segment lost 6 bases and the J segment 7 bases; nucleotides outside the gene matches: 5. The CDR3 extends over 15 amino acids. The germline CDR1 and CDR2 sequences are SEHNR and FQNEAQ (reference sequence). The CDR3 coding sequence is TGTGCCAGCAGTGTCGGGACTAGCGGGAGAAATGAGCAGTTCTTC. Translated, it gives CASSVGTSGRNEQFF.

The table lists this clonotype with many counts. CDR3 protein: CASSQGTTGIAFF. The CDR3 nucleotides are TGTGCCAGCAGCCAAGGGACAACGGGGATTGCTTTCTTT. The rearrangement links TRBV7-2 to TRBJ1-1; possibly TRBD1 for D (6 bases). Trimming shortened V by 5 bases and J by 11 bases, and 18 bases separated the two germline ends. The CDR3 consists of 13 residues. Germline V gene lookup returns CDR1 SGHTA and CDR2 FQGNSA. Based on the CDR3 plus reference TRBV7-2 and TRBJ1-1, the full variable domain is GAGVSQSPSNKVTEKGKDVELRCDPISGHTALYWYRQSLGQGLEFLIYFQGNSAPDKSGLPSDRFSAERTGGSVSTLTIQRTQQEDSAVYLCASSQGTTGIAFFGQGTRLTVV.

This clonotype was recorded at least ten times. This rearrangement joins TRBV30 to TRBJ2-3; D is unclear. The CDR3 has 14 residues. Germline V gene lookup returns CDR1 GTSNPN and CDR2 SVGIG (reference sequence). The germline V and J ends were trimmed by 2 bases and 2 bases, with 11 bases remaining between them. The DNA for the CDR3 is TGTGCCTGGAGTCGTGGACGCGTCACAGATACGCAGTATTTT. Translating gives CAWSRGRVTDTQYF.

The chain joins TRBV27 to TRBJ1-6; a possible D gene is TRBD1 (6 bases). This CDR3 is 15 amino acids long. Germline assignment: CDR1 MNHEY and CDR2 SMNVEV (reference sequence). V lost 4 bases, J lost 6 bases, and 13 bases lay in between. Here the CDR3 DNA reads TGTGCCAGCAGTTGGCTAGGGGGAGGTAATTCACCCCTCCACTTT. Residues: CASSWLGGGNSPLHF.

There are many counts of this clonotype. The CDR3 coding sequence is TGTGCCAGCAGTGTAGACAGGGGGCTCGGCACTGAAGCTTTCTTT. Amino acids: CASSVDRGLGTEAFF. The chain recombines TRBV28 with TRBJ1-1, with 10 bases matching TRBD1. V shed 5 bases and J 4 bases; nucleotides not matched to a gene: 7. CDR1 and CDR2 (germline): MDHEN, SYDVKM. The CDR3 has 15 residues.

Points on this clonotype: At one end the junction does not follow the germline gene, possibly because of a read error. The gene calls are TRBV12-3 or TRBV12-4 and TRBJ1-6; TRBD1 matches at 7 bases. This CDR3 is 16 amino acids long. The CDR3 region is CASSFRGGNNNSPLYF. The DNA of the CDR3 is TGTGCCAGCAGTTTTAGAGGGGGCAACAATAATTCACCCCTCTACTTT.

There are many counts of this clonotype. V is TRBV2 and J is TRBJ2-3; TRBD1 matches at 9 bases. Unmatched junction bases numbered 2, after V lost 5 bases and J lost 2 bases. Looked up from germline, CDR1 is SNHLY and CDR2 is FYNNEI. This CDR3 spans 14 amino acids. In nucleotides, the CDR3 is TGTGCCAGCAGTCGGGACAGGGTCACAGATACGCAGTATTTT. This encodes CASSRDRVTDTQYF.

V gene TRBV4-1 combines with J gene TRBJ2-1; 12 positions match TRBD2. This CDR3 contains 21 residues. CDR1 is MGHRA and CDR2 is YSYEKL in the germline V gene. Trimming cost V 1 base and J 0 bases; bases outside gene matches: 13. The CDR3 sequence: CASSQARRGTSGSSSYNEQFF. The CDR3 nucleotides are TGCGCCAGCAGCCAAGCTCGGAGGGGGACTAGCGGGTCTAGCTCCTACAATGAGCAGTTCTTC.

The gene calls are TRBV7-9 and TRBJ2-1, with D perhaps TRBD1 or TRBD2 (5 bases each). The V gene lost 3 bases and the J gene lost 6 bases, with 18 bases spanning the gap. This CDR3 comprises 16 residues. The germline CDR1 and CDR2 sequences are SEHNR and FQNEAQ (reference sequence). The CDR3 loop is CASSFSRAGTGNEQFF. The CDR3 DNA reads TGTGCCAGCAGCTTCTCTCGGGCAGGGACGGGCAATGAGCAGTTCTTC. Filled out from reference TRBV7-9 and TRBJ2-1, the complete variable domain reads DTGVSQNPRHKITKRGQNVTFRCDPISEHNRLYWYRQTLGQGPEFLTYFQNEAQLEKSRLLSDRFSAERPKGSFSTLEIQRTEQGDSAMYLCASSFSRAGTGNEQFFGPGTRLTVL.

This clonotype was observed at least ten times. In DNA, the CDR3 is TGTGCCAGCAGTTTATCGGCGGGAGGCTTTACAGATACGCAGTATTTT. Amino acid sequence: CASSLSAGGFTDTQYF. The chain links TRBV28 to TRBJ2-3; TRBD2 matches 8 bases. The CDR3 is 16 amino acids. V was pared by 1 base and J by 3 bases, with 6 bases of the junction left unmatched. The V gene's germline CDR1 is MDHEN and CDR2 SYDVKM.

The V gene is TRBV20-1, the J gene TRBJ2-5, with TRBD2 as a possible D gene (6 bases). Germline assignment: CDR1 DFQATT and CDR2 SNEGSKA (reference sequence). The V end lost 4 bases, the J end lost 5 bases, and 14 bases lay between the germline ends. CDR3 length: 13 residues. CDR3 amino acids: CSAILPSVETQYF. CDR3 sequence (DNA): TGCAGTGCTATTTTACCTAGCGTTGAGACCCAGTACTTC.

This clonotype was recorded a few times. The chain recombines TRBV12-3 or TRBV12-4 with TRBJ1-3, with unresolved D. This CDR3 contains 15 residues. The germline V and J ends were trimmed by 5 bases and 2 bases, with 13 bases remaining between them. The CDR3 region is CASSPVNRAGNTIYF. The CDR3 DNA sequence: TGTGCCAGCAGTCCCGTCAATAGGGCTGGAAACACCATATATTTT.

This clonotype occurred a few times. The rearrangement links TRBV24-1 to TRBJ1-5; no clear D. The CDR3 totals 15 residues. V shed 2 bases and J shed 2 bases, with 9 bases lying between them. Per the germline V gene, CDR1 is KGHDR and CDR2 is SFDVKD. The CDR3 coding sequence is TGTGCCACCAGTGATTCGGGTTTCGGCAATCAGCCCCAGCATTTT. It translates to CATSDSGFGNQPQHF.

Only a few counts were recorded for this clonotype. V usage is TRBV5-1 and J usage is TRBJ2-3, with TRBD1 identical over 8 bases. V trimming: 4 bases; J trimming: 7 bases; junction bases outside the gene matches: 8. The CDR3 loop spans 14 amino acids. Germline CDR1 is SGHRS and CDR2 is YFSETQ. The CDR3 here is CASSGGTGAYTQYF. DNA for the CDR3: TGCGCCAGCAGCGGAGGGACAGGAGCTTATACGCAGTATTTT.

This clonotype was picked up many times. This chain joins TRBV18 and TRBJ1-1; tentatively, D is TRBD1 (5 bases). V lost 6 bases and J lost 4, with 15 bases in between. The CDR3 is 14 amino acids. Germline values: CDR1 KGHSH, CDR2 LQKENI. The CDR3 is CASSVGGIGTEAFF. DNA of the CDR3: TGTGCCAGCTCCGTGGGGGGAATCGGCACTGAAGCTTTCTTT.

Points on this clonotype: This may stem from a read error, because a much larger clone lies one nucleotide away. The rearrangement links TRBV6-1 to TRBJ1-5; a possible D gene is TRBD1 (6 bases). The length of the CDR3 is 16 residues. Germline assignment: CDR1 MNHNS and CDR2 SASEGT. The CDR3 DNA follows: TGTGCCAACAGTGAAGGATGGGCAGGGACAAGACAGCCCCAGCATTTT. This codes for CANSEGWAGTRQPQHF.

This clonotype has at least ten counts. The CDR3 here is CASRRTRTETQYF. CDR3 coding DNA: TGTGCCAGCAGGAGAACGCGGACGGAGACCCAGTACTTC. V and J are TRBV6-1 and TRBJ2-5; D gene uncertain. The CDR3 is 13 amino acids. Trimming left V 6 bases short and J 5 bases short, with 13 bases between. From germline, CDR1 is MNHNS and CDR2 SASEGT.

This clonotype was seen repeatedly, ten times or more. V gene TRBV12-3 or TRBV12-4 combines with J gene TRBJ1-1; weak D call: TRBD1 (6 bases). The CDR3 extends over 14 amino acids. The ends were cut back, 6 bases at V and 6 bases at J, with 17 bases in the middle. The CDR3 sequence is CASSHGQMRAEAFF. In nucleotides, the CDR3 is TGTGCCAGCAGCCACGGACAGATGAGGGCTGAAGCTTTCTTT.

This clonotype was seen a handful of times. The chain links TRBV15 to TRBJ2-7; 12 nucleotides align to TRBD1. This CDR3 is built from 16 residues. Per germline, CDR1 LNHNV and CDR2 YYDKDF (reference sequence). Trimming at V came to 0 bases and at J to 4 bases, leaving 4 bases not matched to a gene. The CDR3 nucleotides read TGTGCCACCAGCAGAGATCCGGGACAGGGGGCTTACGAGCAGTACTTC. As protein: CATSRDPGQGAYEQYF.

This chain connects TRBV5-1 to TRBJ2-1; D might be TRBD2 (5 bases). Trimming shortened V by 1 base and J by 6 bases, and 11 bases separated the two germline ends. Germline lookup yields CDR1 SGHRS and CDR2 YFSETQ. The CDR3 is 14 amino acids. Here the CDR3 reads CASSLTEGFNEQFF. The CDR3 DNA sequence: TGCGCCAGCAGCTTGACCGAGGGTTTCAATGAGCAGTTCTTC.

This clonotype appeared many times. The chain uses TRBV9 and TRBJ2-7; D is undetermined. In germline, CDR1 is SGDLS, CDR2 YYNGEE. The CDR3 totals 14 residues. V was shortened by 0 bases and J by 0 bases, with 7 bases between the two germline ends. The CDR3 is CASSVAPSSYEQYF. The CDR3 region has the DNA TGTGCCAGCAGCGTAGCACCCAGCTCCTACGAGCAGTACTTC.

The chain links TRBV9 to TRBJ2-3; a possible D gene is TRBD1 (6 bases). The CDR3 has 15 residues. The germline gives CDR1 SGDLS, CDR2 YYNGEE. V lost 2 bases, J lost 1 base, and 11 bases lay in between. This chain's CDR3 is CASSVAGDRTDTQYF. The CDR3 DNA is TGTGCCAGCAGCGTTGCAGGGGACCGCACAGATACGCAGTATTTT.